Listed here is a single TCR beta chain. The source of the sample is a study of control samples from healthy donors and cancer patients. V trimming: 4 bases; J trimming: 5 bases; junction bases outside the gene matches: 5. Looked up from germline, CDR1 is SGDLS and CDR2 is YYNGEE. CDR3 size: 15 residues. Assay used: immunoSEQ multiplex PCR; TCRdb lists only in-frame clones, some missing. Of approximately 210,000 clones in the sample, around 93% are singletons; the top ten hold 1.8%. The TCR comes from a man between 25 and 39 years old in good health. The gene calls are TRBV9 and TRBJ2-1, with 11 bases identical to TRBD2. Sequenced: blood. The chain's CDR3 is CASSPRLAGNNEQFF. Written as DNA, the CDR3 is TGTGCCAGCAGCCCGAGACTAGCGGGGAACAATGAGCAGTTCTTC.